The 8 T cell receptor beta chains presented below share a single source sample, sequenced in a study of breast tumors, draining lymph nodes, adjacent tissues. A single record per CDR3 protein comes from TCRdb applying MiXCR to the multiplex PCR reads. Counted here are roughly 15,000 distinct CDR3 sequences, around half occurring once; the ten biggest clones make up 16%. The specimen was tumor-adjacent breast tissue. These receptors came from a female donor with breast cancer. Some clones in this sample may be carry-over from other donors' samples.

With regard to this clonotype: Its ends do not fully match the called genes, so a read error is possible. V usage is TRBV29-1 and J usage is TRBJ1-4; 7 positions agree with TRBD1. This CDR3 comprises 16 residues. Germline V lookup: CDR1 SQVTM, CDR2 ANQGSEA. The CDR3 DNA reads as TGCAGCGCCTACAGGGGACCCCAGTTCAAAAATGAAAAACTTTTTTTT. Translation gives CSAYRGPQFKNEKLFF.

This clonotype was recorded many times. The chain recombines TRBV16 with TRBJ1-5; the D is unclear. Trimming took 0 bases from V and 0 from J, leaving 6 bases between them. Germline V CDR1 and CDR2: KGHSY, FQNENV. This CDR3 spans 15 amino acids. The CDR3 region is CASSQSVGSNQPQHF. CDR3 sequence (DNA): TGTGCCAGCAGCCAATCGGTCGGTAGCAATCAGCCCCAGCATTTT. The variable domain in full, with the rest retrieved from reference TRBV16 and TRBJ1-5, is GEEVAQTPKHLVRGEGQKAKLYCAPIKGHSYVFWYQQVLKNEFKFLISFQNENVFDETGMPKERFSAKCLPNSPCSLEIQATKLEDSAVYFCASSQSVGSNQPQHFGDGTRLSIL.

This chain uses TRBV7-9 with TRBJ1-5; perhaps TRBD1 as D (6 bases). The CDR3 contains 16 residues. Looked up from germline, CDR1 is SEHNR and CDR2 is FQNEAQ (reference sequence). V was pared by 4 bases and J by 3 bases, with 16 bases between. This chain's CDR3 is CASSSGGRGNNQPQHF. Here the CDR3 DNA reads TGTGCCAGCAGCTCCGGGGGCAGGGGAAACAATCAGCCCCAGCATTTT.

This sequence joins TRBV29-1 and TRBJ2-3; 9 nucleotides align to TRBD2. There are 16 residues in the CDR3. V lost 1 base and J lost 1; bases outside the gene matches: 6. Germline values: CDR1 SQVTM, CDR2 ANQGSEA. The CDR3 spells CSVEGTVAGGTDTQYF. The CDR3, as DNA: TGCAGCGTTGAAGGAACGGTAGCGGGAGGCACAGATACGCAGTATTTT.

In its sample, this clonotype was seen many times. The CDR3, as DNA: TGTGCCAGCAGCTTCGGGGCCCTGGTATCCAATGAGCAGTTCTTC. Its protein product is CASSFGALVSNEQFF. The chain links TRBV5-8 to TRBJ2-1; D may correspond to TRBD1 or TRBD2 (5 bases each). Germline lookup yields CDR1 SGHTS and CDR2 YDEGEE. The CDR3 extends over 15 amino acids. V was trimmed by 2 bases and J by 6 bases, leaving 15 bases between them.

This clonotype qualifies as medium-sized. V usage is TRBV5-1 and J usage is TRBJ2-3; weak D call: TRBD2 (6 bases). Per germline, CDR1 SGHRS and CDR2 YFSETQ. The length of the CDR3 is 15 residues. V was cut by 1 base and J by 4 bases, with 13 bases left in between. The CDR3 protein is CASSLLSGQSDTQYF. Written as DNA, the CDR3 is TGCGCCAGCAGCTTGTTGAGCGGGCAGTCAGATACGCAGTATTTT.

V usage is TRBV29-1 and J usage is TRBJ2-7, with 9 bases identical to TRBD2. There are 14 residues in the CDR3. V lost 2 bases and J lost 2; bases outside the gene matches: 4. Germline lookup yields CDR1 SQVTM and CDR2 ANQGSEA. The CDR3 region is CSVEKIAGAYEQYF. The CDR3 region has the DNA TGCAGCGTTGAAAAGATAGCGGGAGCCTACGAGCAGTACTTC.

This clonotype was seen only a few times. The rearrangement uses TRBV24-1 and TRBJ1-2; TRBD1 is a possible D gene (5 bases). This CDR3 is 16 amino acids long. Trimming took 2 bases from V and 6 from J, leaving 18 bases between them. CDR1 is KGHDR, CDR2 SFDVKD, per germline. CDR3 amino acids: CATSDSTQSRVHGYTF. The CDR3 region has the DNA TGTGCCACCAGTGATTCCACCCAGAGCAGGGTCCATGGCTACACCTTC.